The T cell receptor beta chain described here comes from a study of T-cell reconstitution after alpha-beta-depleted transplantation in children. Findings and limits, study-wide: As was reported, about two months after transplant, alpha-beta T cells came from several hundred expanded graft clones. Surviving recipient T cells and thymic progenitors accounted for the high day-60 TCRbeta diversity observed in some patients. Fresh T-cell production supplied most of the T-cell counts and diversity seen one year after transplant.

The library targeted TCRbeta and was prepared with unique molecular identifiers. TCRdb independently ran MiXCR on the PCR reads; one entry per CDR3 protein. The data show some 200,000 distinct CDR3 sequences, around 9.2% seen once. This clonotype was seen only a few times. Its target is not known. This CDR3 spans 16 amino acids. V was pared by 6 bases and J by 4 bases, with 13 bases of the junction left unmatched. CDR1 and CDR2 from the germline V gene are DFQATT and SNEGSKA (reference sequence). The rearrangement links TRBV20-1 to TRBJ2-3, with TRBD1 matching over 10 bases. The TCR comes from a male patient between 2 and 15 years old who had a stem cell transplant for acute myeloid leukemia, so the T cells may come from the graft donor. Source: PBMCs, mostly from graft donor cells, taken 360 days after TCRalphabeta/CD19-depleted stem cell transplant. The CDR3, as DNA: TGCAGTGCCCGGAGGTTGGGGACAGGGGTCTCAGATACGCAGTATTTT. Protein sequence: CSARRLGTGVSDTQYF.